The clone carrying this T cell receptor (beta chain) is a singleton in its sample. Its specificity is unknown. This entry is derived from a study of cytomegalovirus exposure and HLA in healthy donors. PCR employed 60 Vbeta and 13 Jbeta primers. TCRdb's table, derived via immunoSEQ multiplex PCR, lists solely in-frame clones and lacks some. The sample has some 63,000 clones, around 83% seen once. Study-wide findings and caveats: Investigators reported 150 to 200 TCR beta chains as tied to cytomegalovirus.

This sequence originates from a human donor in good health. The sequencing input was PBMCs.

The CDR3 nucleotides are TGTGCCAGCTCCCCGCCCGGGACAGGGGGCATTAGCACAGATACGCAGTATTTT. Translated, it gives CASSPPGTGGISTDTQYF. The gene calls are TRBV18 and TRBJ2-3; TRBD1 agrees at 12 bases. Germline V gene data show CDR1 as KGHSH and CDR2 as LQKENI. CDR3 size: 18 residues. J lost 0 bases, V lost 6 bases, and 10 bases had no gene match.